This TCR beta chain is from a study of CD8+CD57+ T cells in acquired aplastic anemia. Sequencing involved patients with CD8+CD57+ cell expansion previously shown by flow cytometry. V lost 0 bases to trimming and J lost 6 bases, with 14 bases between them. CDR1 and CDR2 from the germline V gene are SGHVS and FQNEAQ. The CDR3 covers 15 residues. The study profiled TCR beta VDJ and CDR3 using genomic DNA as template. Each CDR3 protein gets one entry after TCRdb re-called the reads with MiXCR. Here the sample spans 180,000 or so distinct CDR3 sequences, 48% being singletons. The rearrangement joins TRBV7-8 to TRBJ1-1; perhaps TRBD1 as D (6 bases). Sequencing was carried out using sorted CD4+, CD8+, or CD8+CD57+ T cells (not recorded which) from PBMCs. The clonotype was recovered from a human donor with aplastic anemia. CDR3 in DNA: TGTGCCAGCAGCTTAGCGCTGGGGGCCCCGCCTGAAGCTTTCTTT. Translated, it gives CASSLALGAPPEAFF.